These 15 T cell receptor beta chains originate from one sample sequenced in a study of blood T cell repertoires in COVID-19. Measured with immunoSEQ multiplex PCR; TCRdb has only the in-frame clones, and not every one. The table lists 110,000 to 150,000 clones, about 90% of them singletons. The sequencing input was PBMCs or T cells enriched from blood (not recorded which). The receptors shown here come from a man aged 60 to 75 who had recovered from COVID-19.

The chain carries TRBV11-2 and TRBJ1-2; TRBD1 aligns across 10 bases. The CDR3 has 19 amino acids. Unmatched junction bases numbered 11, after V lost 1 base and J lost 0 bases. CDR1 is SGHAT, CDR2 FQNNGV, per germline. DNA of the CDR3: TGTGCCAGCAGCTTAGTACGGCCGGGACAGGGGCAAGCTAACTATGGCTACACCTTC. Translated, it gives CASSLVRPGQGQANYGYTF.

The gene calls are TRBV5-6 and TRBJ1-6; D ambiguous. The CDR3 totals 12 residues. The V gene lost 3 bases and the J gene lost 10 bases, with 8 bases spanning the gap. Looked up from germline, CDR1 is SGHDT and CDR2 is YYEEEE. The CDR3 nucleotides are TGTGCCAGCAGCTATTTCGAGTCACCCCTCCACTTT. Amino acid sequence: CASSYFESPLHF.

J is TRBJ2-2 and V is TRBV10-2, with TRBD1 as a possible D gene (6 bases). CDR3 size: 18 residues. CDR1 and CDR2 (germline): WSHSY, SAAADI. The germline V and J ends were trimmed by 10 bases and 5 bases, with 29 bases remaining between them. CDR3: CATRNPIGRGNGTGELFF. The CDR3 DNA sequence: TGCGCCACCAGGAATCCAATTGGCAGGGGTAATGGGACCGGGGAGCTGTTTTTT.

This chain uses TRBV18 with TRBJ2-1; 8 bases line up with TRBD2. Per germline, CDR1 KGHSH and CDR2 LQKENI. The ends lost 1 base at V and 1 base at J; junction bases unmatched: 6. The CDR3 loop spans 17 amino acids. This chain's CDR3 is CASSPLSASGSYNEQFF. CDR3 in DNA: TGTGCCAGCTCACCACTCTCGGCTAGCGGGTCCTACAATGAGCAGTTCTTC.

This clone was observed many times. The gene calls are TRBV3-1 (or the pseudogene TRBV3-2) and TRBJ2-1; D may be TRBD2 (6 bases). This CDR3 has 15 residues. Germline CDR1 and CDR2: LGHDT and YNNKEL (reference sequence). With 1 base removed from V and 3 bases from J, the gap between germline ends came to 10 bases. The DNA for the CDR3 is TGTGCCAGCAGCCAAGGCGGGGAGGTCTACAATGAGCAGTTCTTC. Its translation: CASSQGGEVYNEQFF.

The chain uses TRBV24-1 and TRBJ2-7, with D possibly matching TRBD2 (6 bases). Per the germline V gene, CDR1 is KGHDR and CDR2 is SFDVKD. The germline V and J ends were trimmed by 3 bases and 3 bases, with 14 bases remaining between them. This CDR3 region has 15 residues. The CDR3 nucleotides are TGTGCCACCAGTGATGCCGGGACTGAAAACTACGAGCAGTACTTC. Translated: CATSDAGTENYEQYF.

The J gene is TRBJ2-7, the V gene TRBV2; the match to TRBD2 covers 7 bases. Germline assignment: CDR1 SNHLY and CDR2 FYNNEI. V shed 8 bases, J shed 2 bases, and the junction held 9 bases outside the gene matches. CDR3 length: 14 amino acids. The chain's CDR3 is CASGGREFPYEQYF. The CDR3 nucleotides are TGTGCCAGCGGAGGGCGGGAGTTCCCCTACGAGCAGTACTTC.

The chain joins TRBV15 to TRBJ2-7, with D possibly being TRBD2 (6 bases). This CDR3 is built from 13 residues. V was cut by 9 bases and J by 3 bases, with 15 bases left in between. The germline V gene has CDR1 LNHNV and CDR2 YYDKDF (reference sequence). The chain's CDR3 is CATGGRPGYEQYF. The CDR3 DNA reads as TGTGCCACGGGGGGTCGCCCCGGCTACGAGCAGTACTTC.

This chain joins TRBV29-1 and TRBJ1-2; D is uncertain. Trimming cost V 4 bases and J 4 bases, with 7 bases left between them. Per germline, CDR1 SQVTM and CDR2 ANQGSEA. The CDR3 runs 11 residues. DNA for the CDR3: TGCAGCGTTGGATTCGGCTATGGCTACACCTTC. Protein: CSVGFGYGYTF.

This chain connects TRBV24-1 to TRBJ2-1, with TRBD1 identical over 7 bases. The junction had 1 base not matched to a gene; V was cut back by 2 bases and J by 10 bases. The CDR3 spans 12 residues. CDR1 is KGHDR, CDR2 SFDVKD, per germline. The CDR3 spells CATSDYRGEQFF. The CDR3 DNA is TGTGCCACCAGTGATTACAGGGGCGAGCAGTTCTTC.

The chain employs TRBV9 and TRBJ2-1, with 10 nucleotides matching TRBD2. This CDR3 has 16 amino acids. The germline V gene encodes CDR1 SGDLS and CDR2 YYNGEE. The trim removed 4 bases at V and 5 bases at J, leaving 9 bases unmatched. In DNA, the CDR3 is TGTGCCAGCAGCCTTCGTACTAGCGGGGCTAACAATGAGCAGTTCTTC. Translation: CASSLRTSGANNEQFF.

Only a few counts were recorded for this clone. J is TRBJ2-4 and V is TRBV30; D might be TRBD1 (7 bases). Germline CDR1 reads GTSNPN; CDR2 reads SVGIG (reference sequence). Between the trimmed V and J ends, which lost 5 bases and 3 bases, there was a span of 14 bases. This CDR3 contains 14 residues. The CDR3 here is CAWEDRRGKNIQYF. The CDR3 DNA sequence: TGTGCCTGGGAGGACAGGAGGGGCAAAAACATTCAGTACTTC.

The J gene is TRBJ1-1, the V gene TRBV2; D possibly corresponds to TRBD1 (6 bases). The CDR3 runs to 14 residues. V gave up 9 bases and J gave up 3 bases, with 17 bases separating them. CDR1 is SNHLY, CDR2 FYNNEI, per germline. CDR3 bases: TGTGCCAGTCGTAGCAGGGGAGGGTACACTGAAGCTTTCTTT. Protein sequence: CASRSRGGYTEAFF.

The V gene is TRBV20-1, the J gene TRBJ2-5; D possibly corresponds to TRBD2 (5 bases). This CDR3 has 10 amino acids. Trimming pared 6 bases from V and 5 bases from J, leaving 7 bases between. The germline CDR1 and CDR2 sequences are DFQATT and SNEGSKA (reference sequence). The CDR3 is CSALAETQYF. The CDR3 DNA follows: TGCAGTGCCTTAGCGGAGACCCAGTACTTC.

V and J are TRBV30 and TRBJ2-3; D might be TRBD2 (5 bases). The CDR3 loop spans 13 amino acids. Germline assignment: CDR1 GTSNPN and CDR2 SVGIG (reference sequence). Trimming removed 3 bases from V and 3 bases from J, with 10 bases in between. The CDR3 coding sequence is TGTGCCTGGAGCGAGGGCGCGACAGATACGCAGTATTTT. It encodes CAWSEGATDTQYF.